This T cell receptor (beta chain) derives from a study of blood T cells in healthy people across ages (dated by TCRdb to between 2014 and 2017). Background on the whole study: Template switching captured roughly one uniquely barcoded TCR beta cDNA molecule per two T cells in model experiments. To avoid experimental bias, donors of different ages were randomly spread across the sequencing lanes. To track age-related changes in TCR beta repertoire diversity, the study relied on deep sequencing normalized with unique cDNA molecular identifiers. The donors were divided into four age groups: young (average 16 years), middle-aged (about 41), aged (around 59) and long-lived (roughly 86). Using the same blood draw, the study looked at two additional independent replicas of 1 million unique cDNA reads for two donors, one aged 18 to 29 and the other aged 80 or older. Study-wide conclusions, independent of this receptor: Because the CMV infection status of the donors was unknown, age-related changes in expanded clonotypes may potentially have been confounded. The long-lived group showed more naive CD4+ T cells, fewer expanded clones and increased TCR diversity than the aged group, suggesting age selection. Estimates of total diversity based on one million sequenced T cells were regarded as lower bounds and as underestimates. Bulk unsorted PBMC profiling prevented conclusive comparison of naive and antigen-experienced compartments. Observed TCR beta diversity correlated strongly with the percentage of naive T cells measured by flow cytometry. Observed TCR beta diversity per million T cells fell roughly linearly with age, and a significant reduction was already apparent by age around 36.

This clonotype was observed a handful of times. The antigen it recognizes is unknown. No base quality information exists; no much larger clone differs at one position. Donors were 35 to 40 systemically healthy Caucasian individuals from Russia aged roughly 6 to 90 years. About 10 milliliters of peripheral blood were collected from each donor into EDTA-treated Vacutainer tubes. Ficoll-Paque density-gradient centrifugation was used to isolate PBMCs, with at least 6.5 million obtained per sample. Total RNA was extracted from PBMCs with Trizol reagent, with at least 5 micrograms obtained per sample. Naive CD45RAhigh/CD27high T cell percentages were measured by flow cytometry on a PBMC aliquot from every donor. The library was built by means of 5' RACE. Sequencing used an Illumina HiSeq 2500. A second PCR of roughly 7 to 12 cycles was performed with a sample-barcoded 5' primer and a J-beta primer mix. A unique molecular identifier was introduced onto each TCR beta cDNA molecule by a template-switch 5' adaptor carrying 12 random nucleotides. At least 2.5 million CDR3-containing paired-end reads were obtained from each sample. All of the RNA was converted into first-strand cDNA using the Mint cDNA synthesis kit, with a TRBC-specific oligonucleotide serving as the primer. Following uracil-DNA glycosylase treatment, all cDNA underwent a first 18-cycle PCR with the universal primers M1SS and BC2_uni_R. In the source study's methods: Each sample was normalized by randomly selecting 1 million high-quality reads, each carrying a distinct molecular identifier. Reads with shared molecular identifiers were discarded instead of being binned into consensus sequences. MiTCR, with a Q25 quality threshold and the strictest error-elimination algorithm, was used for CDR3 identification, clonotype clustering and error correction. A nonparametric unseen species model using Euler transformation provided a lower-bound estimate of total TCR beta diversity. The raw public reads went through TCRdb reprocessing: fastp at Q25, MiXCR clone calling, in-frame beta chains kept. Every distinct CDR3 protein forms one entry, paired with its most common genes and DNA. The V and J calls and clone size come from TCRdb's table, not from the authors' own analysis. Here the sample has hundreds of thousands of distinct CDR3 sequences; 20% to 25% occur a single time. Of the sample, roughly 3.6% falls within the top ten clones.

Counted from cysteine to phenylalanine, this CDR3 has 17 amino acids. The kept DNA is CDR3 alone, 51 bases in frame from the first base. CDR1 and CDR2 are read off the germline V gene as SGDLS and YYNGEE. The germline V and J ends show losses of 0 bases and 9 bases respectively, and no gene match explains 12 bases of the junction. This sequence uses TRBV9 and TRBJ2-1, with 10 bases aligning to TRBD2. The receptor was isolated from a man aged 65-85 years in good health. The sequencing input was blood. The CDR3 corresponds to CASSVDGSRAGGLEQFF. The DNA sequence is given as TGTGCCAGCAGCGTAGATGGTTCGCGAGCGGGAGGGCTTGAGCAGTTCTTC. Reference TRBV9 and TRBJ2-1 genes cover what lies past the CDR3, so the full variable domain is DSGVTQTPKHLITATGQRVTLRCSPRSGDLSVYWYQQSLDQGLQFLIQYYNGEERAKGNILERFSAQQFPDLHSELNLSSLELGDSALYFCASSVDGSRAGGLEQFFGPGTRLTVL.